The 25 T cell receptor beta chains in this list originate from one sample, sequenced in a study of OX40 agonist ivuxolimab in advanced cancers. Repertoires were generated with immunoSEQ multiplex PCR, while TCRdb's copy carries only in-frame clones and drops some. Here the sample spans under 140,000 clones, over 85% being singletons. Material: CD4+ or CD8+ T cells sorted from blood, obtained in a trial of the OX40 agonist ivuxolimab. The receptors come from an adult with an advanced solid tumor such as melanoma, head and neck, liver or kidney cancer.

The gene calls are TRBV7-2 and TRBJ1-2; 7 bases match TRBD1. V trimming: 5 bases; J trimming: 7 bases; junction bases outside the gene matches: 7. The CDR3 spans 13 residues. The V gene's germline CDR1 is SGHTA and CDR2 FQGNSA. The CDR3 protein is CASSETGLGGYTF. The CDR3 bases are TGTGCCAGCAGCGAGACAGGGTTGGGTGGCTACACCTTC.

This clone appeared once. This chain connects TRBV7-2 to TRBJ1-1; D is undetermined. V was shortened by 5 bases and J by 1 base, with 5 bases between the two germline ends. Germline assignment: CDR1 SGHTA and CDR2 FQGNSA. The CDR3 has 12 residues. In DNA, the CDR3 is TGTGCCAGCAGCGTGGAGAACACTGAAGCTTTCTTT. This gives the protein CASSVENTEAFF. Drawing the rest from reference TRBV7-2 and TRBJ1-1, the complete variable domain is GAGVSQSPSNKVTEKGKDVELRCDPISGHTALYWYRQSLGQGLEFLIYFQGNSAPDKSGLPSDRFSAERTGGSVSTLTIQRTQQEDSAVYLCASSVENTEAFFGQGTRLTVV.

The J gene is TRBJ2-5, the V gene TRBV19; D gene ambiguous. The better agreement between TRBJ2-7 and the DNA end casts doubt on the J call. CDR3 length: 12 residues. CDR1 and CDR2 from the germline V gene are LNHDA and SQIVND (reference sequence). The chain's CDR3 is CASSINSYEQYF. The CDR3 region has the DNA TGTGCCAGTAGTATAAACAGCTACGAGCAGTACTTC.

J is TRBJ2-7 and V is TRBV30; TRBD1 agrees at 7 bases. The CDR3 is made up of 13 amino acids. Germline V gene data show CDR1 as GTSNPN and CDR2 as SVGIG (reference sequence). J was trimmed by 0 bases and V by 8 bases; bases with no gene match: 7. CDR3 sequence reads: CARLDRTSYEQYF. In DNA, the CDR3 is TGTGCCCGCCTGGACAGGACCTCCTACGAGCAGTACTTC. Looking up the rest from reference TRBV30 and TRBJ2-7 gives the full variable domain: SQTIHQWPATLVQPVGSPLSLECTVEGTSNPNLYWYRQAAGRGLQLLFYSVGIGQISSEVPQNLSASRPQDRQFILSSKKLLLSDSGFYLCARLDRTSYEQYFGPGTRLTVT.

J is TRBJ1-1 and V is TRBV18, with D unresolved. CDR1 and CDR2 (germline): KGHSH, LQKENI. The CDR3 covers 12 residues. The V gene lost 6 bases and the J gene lost 6 bases, with 11 bases spanning the gap. CDR3 DNA: TGTGCCAGCTCGCAATACTCCTCTGAAGCTTTCTTT. Translated: CASSQYSSEAFF.

The chain employs TRBV7-2 and TRBJ2-7; tentatively, D is TRBD2 (6 bases). The CDR3 sequence is 13 residues long. V lost 2 bases and J lost 5, with 10 bases in between. Per the germline V gene, CDR1 is SGHTA and CDR2 is FQGNSA. CDR3 amino acids: CASSLTSLNEQYF. DNA for the CDR3: TGTGCCAGCAGCTTAACTAGCTTGAACGAGCAGTACTTC.

V gene TRBV4-3 combines with J gene TRBJ2-5; D assignment may be TRBD1 or TRBD2 (5 bases each). The V and J ends lost 2 bases and 5 bases respectively, with 15 bases between them. CDR3 size: 15 residues. The germline gives CDR1 LGHNA, CDR2 YSLEER. CDR3 region: CASSQNPGRWETQYF. CDR3 nucleotide sequence: TGCGCCAGCAGCCAAAATCCAGGGAGATGGGAGACCCAGTACTTC.

The rearrangement links TRBV7-9 to TRBJ2-1, with D possibly matching TRBD2 (6 bases). The V gene lost 5 bases and the J gene lost 10 bases, with 12 bases spanning the gap. CDR1 and CDR2 (germline): SEHNR, FQNEAQ (reference sequence). This CDR3 has 12 residues. The CDR3 is CASSPLGGEQFF. CDR3 nucleotide sequence: TGTGCCAGCAGCCCCCTGGGAGGCGAGCAGTTCTTC.

The count of this clone is one. The chain is built from TRBV10-2 and TRBJ2-7; D not certain. Trimming pared 8 bases from V and 3 bases from J, leaving 14 bases between. In germline, CDR1 is WSHSY, CDR2 SAAADI. CDR3 length equals 13 residues. The CDR3 region is CASVWGMGYEQYF. The DNA of the CDR3 is TGCGCCAGCGTTTGGGGAATGGGCTACGAGCAGTACTTC.

The chain has TRBV6-1 and TRBJ2-5; 11 bases fit TRBD2. The CDR3 has 13 amino acids. Germline V gives CDR1 MNHNS, CDR2 SASEGT. The junction had 3 bases not matched to a gene; V was cut back by 7 bases and J by 5 bases. The CDR3 DNA follows: TGTGCCAGCATCGGACTAGCGGGCGAGACCCAGTACTTC. This sequence encodes CASIGLAGETQYF.

The chain uses TRBV7-2 and TRBJ2-5; D is tentatively TRBD1 or TRBD2 (5 bases each). Trimming removed 2 bases from V and 0 bases from J, with 7 bases in between. The CDR3 runs to 14 residues. Germline loops: CDR1 SGHTA, CDR2 FQGNSA. The CDR3 spells CASSLQGHQETQYF. As DNA, the CDR3 is TGTGCCAGCAGCTTACAGGGACACCAAGAGACCCAGTACTTC.

V and J are TRBV19 and TRBJ2-7, with D perhaps matching TRBD1 (5 bases). The CDR3 runs 17 residues. Germline loops: CDR1 LNHDA, CDR2 SQIVND (reference sequence). Trimming removed 1 base at V and 3 bases at J, with 19 bases between. The CDR3 DNA reads as TGTGCCAGTAGTATAGGTCTCGCCCTAGGGGAATTCTACGAGCAGTACTTC. Its translation is CASSIGLALGEFYEQYF.

This clone has just a few counts. J is TRBJ1-1 and V is TRBV19; no clear D. CDR1 is LNHDA and CDR2 is SQIVND in the germline V gene (reference sequence). This CDR3 is built from 14 residues. V was trimmed by 7 bases and J by 3 bases, leaving 15 bases between them. The CDR3 DNA reads as TGTGCCAGTACCACAAGGGCTTGGGACACTGAAGCTTTCTTT. Protein product: CASTTRAWDTEAFF.

This sequence joins TRBV19 and TRBJ1-3; tentatively, D is TRBD1 (5 bases). The CDR3 has 14 amino acids. Germline V CDR1 and CDR2: LNHDA, SQIVND (reference sequence). V lost 9 bases, J lost 0 bases, and 12 bases lay in between. CDR3: CASQSGGSGNTIYF. The CDR3 bases are TGTGCCAGCCAGTCCGGGGGCTCTGGAAACACCATATATTTT.

This chain connects TRBV11-2 to TRBJ2-3; a weak D match, TRBD2 (5 bases). CDR3 size: 15 residues. Germline-derived CDR1 and CDR2 are SGHAT and FQNNGV. Trimming cost V 1 base and J 2 bases, with 10 bases left between them. The CDR3 bases are TGTGCCAGCAGCTTAGTGAGCGGCCCCACAGATACGCAGTATTTT. Translation gives CASSLVSGPTDTQYF.

This chain connects TRBV6-5 to TRBJ2-2; D gene ambiguous. This CDR3 has 14 residues. The V end was cut by 7 bases, the J end by 6 bases, with 15 bases between. Germline V lookup: CDR1 MNHEY, CDR2 SVGAGI. The DNA for the CDR3 is TGTGCCAGCACTCGGACCCCCCTGTCCGGGGAGCTGTTTTTT. It yields the protein CASTRTPLSGELFF.

This sequence joins TRBV5-6 and TRBJ2-1, with D unresolved. V lost 5 bases to trimming and J lost 0 bases, with 12 bases between them. CDR1 is SGHDT, CDR2 YYEEEE, per germline. The CDR3 consists of 15 residues. DNA of the CDR3: TGTGCCAGCAGGGGGATCCCAAGCTCCTACAATGAGCAGTTCTTC. Encoded protein: CASRGIPSSYNEQFF.

The chain uses TRBV27 and TRBJ2-1; TRBD2 aligns across 13 bases. J gave up 4 bases and V 5 bases, and 8 bases lay outside the gene matches. The length of the CDR3 is 17 residues. In germline, CDR1 is MNHEY, CDR2 SMNVEV (reference sequence). The CDR3 bases are TGTGCCAGCAGTCCCCGACTAGCGGGAGGTTTGTACAATGAGCAGTTCTTC. Amino acid sequence: CASSPRLAGGLYNEQFF.

This chain links TRBV28 with TRBJ1-1; the D is unclear. CDR1 and CDR2 (germline): MDHEN, SYDVKM. CDR3 length equals 14 residues. Trimming stripped 2 bases from V and 0 bases from J, with 7 bases between. The CDR3 nucleotides read TGTGCCAGCAGTTTAGGGCACATGAACACTGAAGCTTTCTTT. Translating it yields CASSLGHMNTEAFF.

This sequence joins TRBV4-2 and TRBJ2-7; D may match TRBD1 or TRBD2 (5 bases each). There are 20 residues in the CDR3. Trimming pared 0 bases from V and 4 bases from J, leaving 28 bases between. Germline loops: CDR1 LGHNA, CDR2 YNFKEQ. For the CDR3, the DNA is TGTGCCAGCAGCCAAGATTACACTACCCCGGGGCCCCCGGGGCGGTACGAGCAGTACTTC. Protein: CASSQDYTTPGPPGRYEQYF.

This chain uses TRBV10-3 with TRBJ1-1; the D gene is possibly TRBD1 (6 bases). The V end lost 4 bases, the J end lost 5 bases, and 17 bases lay between the germline ends. This CDR3 has 15 amino acids. Germline V CDR1 and CDR2: ENHRY, SYGVKD. The chain's CDR3 is CAISGRGRFETEAFF. CDR3 nucleotides: TGTGCCATCAGTGGAAGGGGGAGGTTCGAGACTGAAGCTTTCTTT.

V gene TRBV5-8 combines with J gene TRBJ2-7; D ambiguous. V was cut by 0 bases and J by 5 bases, with 18 bases left in between. CDR1 SGHTS and CDR2 YDEGEE come from the germline V gene. This CDR3 is built from 16 residues. CDR3 sequence: CASSLVLVGMSNEQYF. In nucleotides, the CDR3 is TGTGCCAGCAGCTTGGTCTTAGTGGGGATGAGCAACGAGCAGTACTTC.

This clone was seen just once. The chain is built from TRBV2 and TRBJ1-1; no reliable D call. Germline V CDR1 and CDR2: SNHLY, FYNNEI. Deletions cut 4 bases from V and 1 base from J, with 13 bases between. The CDR3 is 15 amino acids. In DNA, the CDR3 is TGTGCCAGCAGTGGAGTACGCGGTTGGAACACTGAAGCTTTCTTT. This gives the protein CASSGVRGWNTEAFF.

The chain combines TRBV5-4 with TRBJ2-6, with TRBD1 matching over 8 bases. Germline CDR1 and CDR2: SGHNT and YYREEE (reference sequence). The ends lost 4 bases at V and 4 bases at J; junction bases unmatched: 7. The length of the CDR3 is 16 residues. The CDR3: CASSARTGTGANVLTF. In nucleotides, the CDR3 is TGTGCCAGCAGCGCCAGGACAGGGACCGGGGCCAACGTCCTGACTTTC.

The chain has TRBV27 and TRBJ1-5; D is ambiguous. Germline assignment: CDR1 MNHEY and CDR2 SMNVEV (reference sequence). CDR3 length equals 13 residues. V dropped 2 bases and J dropped 3 bases, with 5 bases sitting between them. The CDR3 here is CASSLLPNQPQHF. The CDR3 DNA sequence: TGTGCCAGCAGTTTACTCCCCAATCAGCCCCAGCATTTT.